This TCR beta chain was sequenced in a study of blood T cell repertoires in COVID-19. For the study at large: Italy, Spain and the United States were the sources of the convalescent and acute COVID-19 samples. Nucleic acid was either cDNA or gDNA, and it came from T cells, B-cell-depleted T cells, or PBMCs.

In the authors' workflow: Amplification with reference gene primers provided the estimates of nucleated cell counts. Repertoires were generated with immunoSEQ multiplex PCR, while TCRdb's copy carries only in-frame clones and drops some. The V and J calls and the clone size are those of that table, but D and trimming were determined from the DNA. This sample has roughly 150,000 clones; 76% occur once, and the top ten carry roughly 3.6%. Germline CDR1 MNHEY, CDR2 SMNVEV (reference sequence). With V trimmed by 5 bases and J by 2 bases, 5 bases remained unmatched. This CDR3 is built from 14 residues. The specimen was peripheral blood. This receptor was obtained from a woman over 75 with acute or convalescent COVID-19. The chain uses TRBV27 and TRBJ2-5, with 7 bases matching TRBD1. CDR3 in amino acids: CASSTRDRQETQYF. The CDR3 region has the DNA TGTGCCAGCAGTACACGGGACAGACAAGAGACCCAGTACTTC.